The 21 T cell receptor beta chains in this list originate from one sample, sequenced in a study of blood T cells in healthy people across ages. A second PCR, run for about 7 to 11 cycles, used a sample-barcoded 5' primer plus a J-beta primer mix. From the 5' RACE reads, TCRdb called clonotypes with MiXCR, one entry per CDR3 protein. This sample has 800,000 or so distinct CDR3 sequences, with around 68% found just once. The specimen sequenced was blood. The receptors come from a man aged 25 to 40 in good health.

The chain carries TRBV20-1 and TRBJ2-7; TRBD2 is a possible D gene (6 bases). Germline V gene data show CDR1 as DFQATT and CDR2 as SNEGSKA (reference sequence). Trimming took off 4 bases at V and 3 bases at J, with 16 bases between the two ends. This CDR3 comprises 14 residues. The CDR3 loop is CSAKPGTSDYEQYF. CDR3 DNA: TGCAGTGCTAAGCCCGGGACTTCCGACTACGAGCAGTACTTC.

This clonotype has just a few counts. The J gene is TRBJ2-3, the V gene TRBV27; 7 bases match TRBD2. Trimming cost V 7 bases and J 0 bases; bases outside gene matches: 4. The germline V gene encodes CDR1 MNHEY and CDR2 SMNVEV (reference sequence). CDR3 length: 14 amino acids. The chain's CDR3 is CASTGLLSTDTQYF. CDR3 sequence (DNA): TGTGCCAGCACGGGACTACTCAGCACAGATACGCAGTATTTT.

This clonotype was counted a single time. A read error may be the cause here, since a much bigger clone is one base away. This chain uses TRBV29-1 with TRBJ2-7; tentatively, D is TRBD2 (5 bases). The CDR3 covers 10 residues. Germline lookup yields CDR1 SQVTM and CDR2 ANQGSEA. DNA for the CDR3: TGCAGCGTTGGAGACTACAAGCAGTACTTC. The encoded protein is CSVGDYKQYF.

The chain uses TRBV20-1 and TRBJ2-1; 13 positions match TRBD2. This CDR3 is 17 amino acids long. CDR1 DFQATT and CDR2 SNEGSKA come from the germline V gene (reference sequence). DNA of the CDR3: TGCTCCAAGGCGGGACTAGCGGGGACCCACTCCTACAATGAGCAGTTCTTC. Encoded protein: CSKAGLAGTHSYNEQFF.

The chain is built from TRBV20-1 and TRBJ2-7, with D uncertain. The CDR3 is 13 amino acids. With 1 base removed from V and 3 bases from J, the gap between germline ends came to 10 bases. Germline CDR1 is DFQATT and CDR2 is SNEGSKA (reference sequence). CDR3 DNA: TGCAGTGCTAGAGTGGCAGCGCTCTACGAGCAGTACTTC. Translating it yields CSARVAALYEQYF.

This clonotype was seen a single time. This chain uses TRBV20-1 with TRBJ2-5, with 7 bases matching TRBD1. The CDR3 has 14 amino acids. V dropped 2 bases and J dropped 2; count of bases not matched to a gene: 5. Germline V gives CDR1 DFQATT, CDR2 SNEGSKA (reference sequence). This CDR3 reads CSARPPGQQETQYF. As DNA, the CDR3 is TGCAGTGCTAGACCTCCGGGACAGCAAGAGACCCAGTACTTC.

This clonotype has more than one count but fewer than ten. The rearrangement joins TRBV9 to TRBJ1-1; tentatively, D is TRBD1 (5 bases). Germline CDR1 and CDR2: SGDLS and YYNGEE. The CDR3 is 13 amino acids. Trimming left V 2 bases short and J 1 base short, with 6 bases between. CDR3 amino acids: CASSVTGNTEAFF. CDR3 nucleotide sequence: TGTGCCAGCAGCGTTACAGGGAACACTGAAGCTTTCTTT.

This clonotype occurred a few times. The chain links TRBV7-2 to TRBJ2-5; 9 bases are shared with TRBD2. J lost 5 bases, V lost 4 bases, and 8 bases had no gene match. This CDR3 comprises 15 residues. Per the germline V gene, CDR1 is SGHTA and CDR2 is FQGNSA. CDR3 sequence reads: CASSSPLAGGETQYF. CDR3 bases: TGTGCCAGCAGCTCCCCCCTTGCGGGAGGGGAGACCCAGTACTTC.

On this clonotype: Germline and junction disagree at one end, which may indicate a read error. The chain links TRBV7-7 to TRBJ2-5; 10 bases match TRBD1. Germline CDR1 SSHAT, CDR2 FNYEAQ (reference sequence). The CDR3 is 17 residues long. The CDR3 DNA reads as TGTGCTAGCAGCTTACTCAAGAGACAGGGGGCTAGGAATGAGCAGTACTTC. Its translation is CASSLLKRQGARNEQYF.

This clonotype was found a few times. V is TRBV5-1 and J is TRBJ2-7; TRBD2 agrees at 9 bases. V gave up 4 bases and J gave up 3 bases; unmatched junction bases: 8. The germline V gene encodes CDR1 SGHRS and CDR2 YFSETQ. The CDR3 extends over 15 amino acids. CDR3 DNA sequence: TGCGCCAGCAGCCCTGCTAGCGGGGATTTCTACGAGCAGTACTTC. This encodes CASSPASGDFYEQYF.

A few counts support this clonotype. J is TRBJ2-3 and V is TRBV20-1; 7 bases are a match to TRBD2. CDR3 size: 17 residues. The V segment lost 1 base and the J segment 0 bases; nucleotides outside the gene matches: 10. Germline lookup yields CDR1 DFQATT and CDR2 SNEGSKA (reference sequence). The CDR3 reads CSARAVPRETSTDTQYF. CDR3 nucleotides: TGCAGTGCTAGAGCGGTCCCGCGGGAGACTAGCACAGATACGCAGTATTTT.

This clonotype was counted between two and nine times. This chain links TRBV6-5 with TRBJ2-4, with D perhaps TRBD1 or TRBD2 (5 bases each). Trimming shortened V by 5 bases and J by 13 bases, and 21 bases separated the two germline ends. Germline CDR1 is MNHEY and CDR2 is SVGAGI. The CDR3 sequence is 14 residues long. The CDR3 protein is CASSPGTGLGEQYF. Here the CDR3 DNA reads TGTGCCAGCAGTCCCGGGACGGGTTTGGGTGAGCAGTACTTC.

This clonotype was observed a single time. The rearrangement joins TRBV6-2 or TRBV6-3 to TRBJ2-3; unclear D gene. V was trimmed by 4 bases and J by 0 bases, leaving 11 bases between them. The V gene's germline CDR1 is MNHEY and CDR2 SVGEGT. The CDR3 loop spans 15 amino acids. The CDR3, as DNA: TGTGCCAGCAGTTCGGCTAGGAAGAGCACAGATACGCAGTATTTT. Amino acid sequence: CASSSARKSTDTQYF.

This chain joins TRBV6-5 and TRBJ2-5, with D perhaps given as TRBD1 or TRBD2 (5 bases each). V lost 7 bases and J lost 5, with 20 bases in between. The V gene's germline CDR1 is MNHEY and CDR2 SVGAGI. There are 15 residues in the CDR3. The CDR3 nucleotides read TGTGCCAGCACCCCCTTAACGGGGCTGGGGGAGACCCAGTACTTC. Translated: CASTPLTGLGETQYF.

This clonotype was counted only a few times. The V and J genes are TRBV4-3 and TRBJ2-7; D is uncertain. Trimming cost V 1 base and J 4 bases, with 11 bases left between them. There are 14 residues in the CDR3. Germline CDR1 is LGHNA and CDR2 is YSLEER. Here the CDR3 reads CASSQGSNGYEQYF. In DNA form, the CDR3 reads TGCGCCAGCAGCCAAGGAAGCAATGGATACGAGCAGTACTTC.

V usage is TRBV6-5 and J usage is TRBJ2-7, with 10 bases lining up with TRBD1. The CDR3 contains 13 residues. V gave up 2 bases and J gave up 7 bases; unmatched junction bases: 2. Germline V gene data show CDR1 as MNHEY and CDR2 as SVGAGI. The CDR3 region is CASSYRDRGEQYF. The CDR3 DNA sequence: TGTGCCAGCAGTTACCGGGACAGGGGTGAGCAGTACTTC.

The rearrangement joins TRBV18 to TRBJ2-7; D is uncertain. V was shortened by 5 bases and J by 4 bases, with 9 bases between the two germline ends. The CDR3 totals 12 residues. From germline, CDR1 is KGHSH and CDR2 LQKENI. The CDR3 loop is CASSSELYEQYF. The CDR3 DNA is TGTGCCAGCTCATCGGAACTTTACGAGCAGTACTTC.

The genes are TRBV27 and TRBJ1-2; the match to TRBD1 covers 12 bases. Germline V lookup: CDR1 MNHEY, CDR2 SMNVEV (reference sequence). V trimming: 3 bases; J trimming: 7 bases; junction bases outside the gene matches: 3. The CDR3 is made up of 14 amino acids. CDR3 protein: CASSLGTGGCGYTF. As DNA, the CDR3 is TGTGCCAGCAGTTTGGGGACAGGGGGCTGTGGCTACACCTTC.

The gene calls are TRBV11-1 and TRBJ2-5; TRBD1 might be the D (6 bases). Trimming pared 5 bases from V and 11 bases from J, leaving 18 bases between. Looked up from germline, CDR1 is SGHAT and CDR2 is FQDESV (reference sequence). This CDR3 comprises 13 residues. CDR3 sequence: CASSPQGHNEQYF. The CDR3 DNA is TGTGCCAGCAGCCCACAGGGACACAATGAGCAGTACTTC.

This clonotype was seen repeatedly, ten times or more. The V and J genes are TRBV5-4 and TRBJ2-7, with 7 bases fitting TRBD1. The CDR3 extends over 15 amino acids. The trim removed 4 bases at V and 2 bases at J, leaving 9 bases unmatched. In germline, CDR1 is SGHNT, CDR2 YYREEE (reference sequence). The CDR3 here is CASSPPGQIPYEQYF. The CDR3 DNA follows: TGTGCCAGCAGCCCACCGGGACAGATTCCCTACGAGCAGTACTTC.

V is TRBV3-1 and J is TRBJ2-1, with a tentative D call TRBD2 (5 bases). This CDR3 has 17 residues. The germline V gene has CDR1 LGHDT and CDR2 YNNKEL (reference sequence). V was shortened by 0 bases and J by 6 bases, with 18 bases between the two germline ends. CDR3 sequence: CASSQEYLPHRGNEQFF. The CDR3 DNA reads as TGTGCCAGCAGCCAAGAATATCTACCCCACCGGGGCAATGAGCAGTTCTTC.